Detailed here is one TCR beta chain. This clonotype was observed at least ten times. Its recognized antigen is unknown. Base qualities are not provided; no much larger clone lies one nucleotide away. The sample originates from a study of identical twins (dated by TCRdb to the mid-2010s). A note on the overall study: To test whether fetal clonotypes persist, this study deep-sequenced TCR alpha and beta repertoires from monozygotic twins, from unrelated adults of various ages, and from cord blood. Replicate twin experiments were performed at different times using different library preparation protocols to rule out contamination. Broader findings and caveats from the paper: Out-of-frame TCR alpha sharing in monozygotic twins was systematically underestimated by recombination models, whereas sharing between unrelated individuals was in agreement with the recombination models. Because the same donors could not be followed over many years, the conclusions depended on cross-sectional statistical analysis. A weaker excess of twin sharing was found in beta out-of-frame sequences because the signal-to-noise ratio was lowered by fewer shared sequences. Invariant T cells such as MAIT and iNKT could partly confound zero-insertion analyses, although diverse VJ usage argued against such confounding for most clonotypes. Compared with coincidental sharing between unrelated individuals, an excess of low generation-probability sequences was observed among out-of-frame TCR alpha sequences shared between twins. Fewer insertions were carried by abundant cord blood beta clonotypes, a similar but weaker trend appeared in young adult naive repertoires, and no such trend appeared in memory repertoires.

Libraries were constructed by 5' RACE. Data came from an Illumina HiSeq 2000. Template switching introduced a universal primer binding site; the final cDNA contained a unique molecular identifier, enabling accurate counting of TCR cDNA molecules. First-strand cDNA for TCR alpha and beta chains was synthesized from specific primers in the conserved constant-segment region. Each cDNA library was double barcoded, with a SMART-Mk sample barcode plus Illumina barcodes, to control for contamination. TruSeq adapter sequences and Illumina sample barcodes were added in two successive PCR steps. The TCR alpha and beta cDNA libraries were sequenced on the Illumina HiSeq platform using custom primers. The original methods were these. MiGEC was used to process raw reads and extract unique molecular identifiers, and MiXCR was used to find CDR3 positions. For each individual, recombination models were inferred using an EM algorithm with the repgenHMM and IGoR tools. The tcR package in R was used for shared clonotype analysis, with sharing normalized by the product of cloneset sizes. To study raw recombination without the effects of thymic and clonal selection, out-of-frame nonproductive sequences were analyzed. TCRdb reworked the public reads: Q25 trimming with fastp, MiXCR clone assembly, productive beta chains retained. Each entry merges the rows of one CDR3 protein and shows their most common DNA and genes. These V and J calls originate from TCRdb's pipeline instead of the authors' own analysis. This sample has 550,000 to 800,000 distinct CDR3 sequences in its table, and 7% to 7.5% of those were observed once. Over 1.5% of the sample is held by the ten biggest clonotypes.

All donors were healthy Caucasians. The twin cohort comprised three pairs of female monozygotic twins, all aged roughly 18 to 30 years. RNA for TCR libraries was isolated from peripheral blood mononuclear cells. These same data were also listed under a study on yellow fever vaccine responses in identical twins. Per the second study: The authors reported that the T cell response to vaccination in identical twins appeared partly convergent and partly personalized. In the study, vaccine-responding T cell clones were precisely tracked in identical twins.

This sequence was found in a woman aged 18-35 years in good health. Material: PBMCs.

The encoded CDR3 is CASSIGTQYF. The nucleotide sequence reads TGTGCCAGTAGTATCGGTACGCAGTATTTT. Recombination connected TRBV14 to TRBJ2-3, with the D gene not confidently named. The V and J ends are trimmed by 9 bases and 8 bases, leaving 9 bases between them. From a lookup of the germline V gene, CDR1 and CDR2 are SGHDN and FVKESK. There are 10 amino acids in the CDR3, from cysteine to phenylalanine inclusive. This entry keeps only the CDR3 DNA: 30 bases, framed from base 1.